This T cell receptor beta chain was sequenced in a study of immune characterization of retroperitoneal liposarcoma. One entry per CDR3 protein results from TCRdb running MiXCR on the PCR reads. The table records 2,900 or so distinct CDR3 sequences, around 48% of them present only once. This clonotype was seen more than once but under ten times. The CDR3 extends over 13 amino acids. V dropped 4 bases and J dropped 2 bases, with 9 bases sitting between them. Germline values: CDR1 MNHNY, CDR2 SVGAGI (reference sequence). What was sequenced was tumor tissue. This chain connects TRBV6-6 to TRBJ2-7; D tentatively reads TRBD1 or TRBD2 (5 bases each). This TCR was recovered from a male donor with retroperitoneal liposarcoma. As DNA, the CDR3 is TGTGCCAGCAGTTCCAGGGAGCCCTACGAGCAGTACTTC. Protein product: CASSSREPYEQYF.